This T cell receptor beta chain originates from a study of Graves' ophthalmopathy and Graves' hyperthyroidism. Study-level results: Most thyroid clonotypes expanded beyond 0.001 frequency were also found in blood.

This CDR3 has 14 residues. From germline, CDR1 is MNHEY and CDR2 SVGAGI. V lost 2 bases, J lost 2 bases, and 9 bases lay in between. Amplification targeted the TCR beta CDR3 regions, with RNA transcripts as the source material. The authors performed first-round RT-PCR with HTBI primers and then a second-round multiplex PCR. TCRdb analysed the multiplex PCR reads with MiXCR anew, one entry per CDR3 protein. The sample has 350,000 to 450,000 distinct CDR3 sequences; roughly 20% are singletons. The table lists this clonotype with many counts. Antigen specificity is unknown. The V gene is TRBV6-5, the J gene TRBJ1-2, with unresolved D. Sequencing input: peripheral blood. This clonotype was obtained from a woman between 18 and 30 years old with stable Graves' hyperthyroidism. CDR3 nucleotides: TGTGCCAGCAGTTACAACATTCAAAACTATGGCTACACCTTC. Its protein is CASSYNIQNYGYTF.